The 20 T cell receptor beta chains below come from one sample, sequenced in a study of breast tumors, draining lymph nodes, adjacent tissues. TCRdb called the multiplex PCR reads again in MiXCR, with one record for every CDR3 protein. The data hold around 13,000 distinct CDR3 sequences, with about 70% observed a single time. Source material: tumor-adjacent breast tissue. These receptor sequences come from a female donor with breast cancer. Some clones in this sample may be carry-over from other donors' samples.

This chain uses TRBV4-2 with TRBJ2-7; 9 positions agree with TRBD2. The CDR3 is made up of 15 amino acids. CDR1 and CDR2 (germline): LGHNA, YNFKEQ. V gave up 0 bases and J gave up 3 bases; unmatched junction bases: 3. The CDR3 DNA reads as TGTGCCAGCAGCCAAGATCGGCGGGGGGGCTACGAGCAGTACTTC. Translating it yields CASSQDRRGGYEQYF.

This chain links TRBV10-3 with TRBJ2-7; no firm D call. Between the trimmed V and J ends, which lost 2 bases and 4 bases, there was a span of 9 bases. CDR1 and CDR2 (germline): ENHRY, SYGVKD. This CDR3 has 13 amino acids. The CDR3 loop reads CAISEPDRYEQYF. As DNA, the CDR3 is TGTGCCATCAGTGAGCCGGACCGGTACGAGCAGTACTTC.

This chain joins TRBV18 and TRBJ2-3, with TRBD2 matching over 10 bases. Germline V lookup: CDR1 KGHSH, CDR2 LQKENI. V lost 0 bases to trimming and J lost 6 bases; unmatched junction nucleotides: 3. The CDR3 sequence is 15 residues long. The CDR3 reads CASSPPALAGDTQYF. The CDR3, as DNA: TGTGCCAGCTCACCACCGGCACTAGCGGGGGATACGCAGTATTTT.

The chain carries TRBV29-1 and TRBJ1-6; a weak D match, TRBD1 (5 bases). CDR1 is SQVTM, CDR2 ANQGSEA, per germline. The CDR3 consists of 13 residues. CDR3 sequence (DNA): TGCGGGAGCGGGACGGCATATAATTCACCCCTCCACTTT. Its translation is CGSGTAYNSPLHF. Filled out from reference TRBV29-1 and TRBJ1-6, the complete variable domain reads SAVISQKPSRDICQRGTSLTIQCQVDSQVTMMFWYRQQPGQSLTLIATANQGSEATYESGFVIDKFPISRPNLTFSTLTVSNMSPEDSSIYLCGSGTAYNSPLHFGNGTRLTVT.

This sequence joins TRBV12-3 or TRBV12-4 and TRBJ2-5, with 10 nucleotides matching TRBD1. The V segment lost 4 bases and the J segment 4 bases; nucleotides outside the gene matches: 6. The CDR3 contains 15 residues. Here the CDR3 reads CASSSYDRGLETQYF. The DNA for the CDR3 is TGTGCCAGCAGTTCTTACGACAGGGGGCTAGAGACCCAGTACTTC.

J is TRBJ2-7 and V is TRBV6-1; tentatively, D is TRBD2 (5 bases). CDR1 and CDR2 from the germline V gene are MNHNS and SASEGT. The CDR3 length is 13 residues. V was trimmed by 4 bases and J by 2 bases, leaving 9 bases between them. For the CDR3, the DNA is TGTGCCAGCAGTGCGCCCGGGACCTACGAGCAGTACTTC. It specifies CASSAPGTYEQYF.

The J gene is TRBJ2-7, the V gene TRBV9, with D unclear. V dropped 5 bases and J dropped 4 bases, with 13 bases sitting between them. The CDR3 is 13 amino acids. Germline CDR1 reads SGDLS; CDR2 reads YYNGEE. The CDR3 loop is CASSAQSAYEQYF. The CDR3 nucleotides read TGTGCCAGCAGTGCACAGAGCGCTTACGAGCAGTACTTC.

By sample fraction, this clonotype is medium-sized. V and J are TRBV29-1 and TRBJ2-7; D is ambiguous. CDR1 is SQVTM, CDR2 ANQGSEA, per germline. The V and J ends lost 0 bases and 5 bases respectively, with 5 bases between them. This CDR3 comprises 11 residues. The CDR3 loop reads CSVEDGHEQYF. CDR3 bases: TGCAGCGTTGAAGATGGACACGAGCAGTACTTC.

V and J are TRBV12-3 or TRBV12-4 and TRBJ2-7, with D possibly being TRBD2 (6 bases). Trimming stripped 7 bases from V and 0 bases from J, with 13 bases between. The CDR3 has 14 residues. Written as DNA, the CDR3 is TGTGCCAGCACCTTGGGAGGATACTCCTACGAGCAGTACTTC. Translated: CASTLGGYSYEQYF.

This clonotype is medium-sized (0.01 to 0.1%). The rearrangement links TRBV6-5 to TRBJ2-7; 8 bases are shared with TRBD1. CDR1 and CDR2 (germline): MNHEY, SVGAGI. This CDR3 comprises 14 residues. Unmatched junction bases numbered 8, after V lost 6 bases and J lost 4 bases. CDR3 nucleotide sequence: TGTGCCAGCAGCCAAGGACAGGGATTGTACGAGCAGTACTTC. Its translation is CASSQGQGLYEQYF.

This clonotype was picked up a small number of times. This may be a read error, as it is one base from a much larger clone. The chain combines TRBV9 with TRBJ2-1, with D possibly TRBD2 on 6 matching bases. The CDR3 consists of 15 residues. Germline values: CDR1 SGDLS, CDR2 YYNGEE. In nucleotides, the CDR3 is TGTGCCAGCAACGTAGAGGCACTAGCTAGGGATGAGCAGTTCTTC. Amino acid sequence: CASNVEALARDEQFF.

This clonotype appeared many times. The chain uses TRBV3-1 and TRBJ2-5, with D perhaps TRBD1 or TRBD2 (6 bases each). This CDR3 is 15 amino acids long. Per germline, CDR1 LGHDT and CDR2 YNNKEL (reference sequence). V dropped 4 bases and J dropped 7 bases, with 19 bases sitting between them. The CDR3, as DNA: TGTGCCAGCAGCCCCCATGTCTCGAAGGGGGGGACCCAGTACTTC. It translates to CASSPHVSKGGTQYF.

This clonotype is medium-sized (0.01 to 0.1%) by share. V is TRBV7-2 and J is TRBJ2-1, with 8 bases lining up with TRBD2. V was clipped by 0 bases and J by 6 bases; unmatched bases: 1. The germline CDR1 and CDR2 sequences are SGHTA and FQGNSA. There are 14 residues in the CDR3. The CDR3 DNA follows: TGTGCCAGCAGCTTAGCAGCGGGAGCCAATGAGCAGTTCTTC. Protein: CASSLAAGANEQFF.

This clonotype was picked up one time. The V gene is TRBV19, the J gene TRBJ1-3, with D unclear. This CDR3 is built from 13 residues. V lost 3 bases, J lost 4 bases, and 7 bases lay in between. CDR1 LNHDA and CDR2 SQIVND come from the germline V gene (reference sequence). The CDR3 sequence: CASSMTGGNTIYF. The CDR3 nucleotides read TGTGCCAGTAGTATGACCGGAGGAAACACCATATATTTT.

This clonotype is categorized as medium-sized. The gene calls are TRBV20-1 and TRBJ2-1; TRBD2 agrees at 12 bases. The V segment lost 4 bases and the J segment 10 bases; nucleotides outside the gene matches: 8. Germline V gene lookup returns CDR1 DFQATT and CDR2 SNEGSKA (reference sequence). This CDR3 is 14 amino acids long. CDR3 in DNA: TGCAGTGCTACTAGCGGGAGGGCCGCGGAGGAGCAGTTCTTC. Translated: CSATSGRAAEEQFF.

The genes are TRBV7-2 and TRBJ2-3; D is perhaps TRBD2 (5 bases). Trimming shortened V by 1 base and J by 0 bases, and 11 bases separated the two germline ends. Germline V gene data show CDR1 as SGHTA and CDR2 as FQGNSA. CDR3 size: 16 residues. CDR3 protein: CASSLVLGGSTDTQYF. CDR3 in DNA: TGTGCCAGCAGCTTAGTTTTGGGCGGGAGCACAGATACGCAGTATTTT.

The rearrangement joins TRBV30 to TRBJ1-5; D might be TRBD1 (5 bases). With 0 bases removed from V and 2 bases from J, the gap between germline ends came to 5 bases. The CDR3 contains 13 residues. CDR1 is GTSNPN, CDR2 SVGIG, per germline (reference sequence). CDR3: CAWSVGGNQPQHF. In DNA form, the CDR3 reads TGTGCCTGGAGTGTGGGGGGCAATCAGCCCCAGCATTTT.

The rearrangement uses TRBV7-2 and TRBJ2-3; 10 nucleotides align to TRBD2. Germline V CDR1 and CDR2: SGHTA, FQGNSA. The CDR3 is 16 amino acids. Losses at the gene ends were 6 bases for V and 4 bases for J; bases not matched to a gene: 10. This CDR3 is CASSPHSGRFADTQYF. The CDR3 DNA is TGTGCCAGCAGTCCTCATAGCGGGAGGTTCGCAGATACGCAGTATTTT.

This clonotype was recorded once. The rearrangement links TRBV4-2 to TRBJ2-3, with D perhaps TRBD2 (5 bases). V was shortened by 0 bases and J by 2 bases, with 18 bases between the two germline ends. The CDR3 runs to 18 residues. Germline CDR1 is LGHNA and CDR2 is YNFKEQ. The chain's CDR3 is CASSQDLSSEGLTDTQYF. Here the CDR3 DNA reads TGTGCCAGCAGCCAAGATTTGAGTTCAGAGGGCCTCACAGATACGCAGTATTTT.

The CDR3 DNA follows: TGTGCCAGCAGTTACGGCAGGGGGCGCGTCAATGAGCAGTTCTTC. Protein product: CASSYGRGRVNEQFF. The chain joins TRBV6-5 to TRBJ2-1, with TRBD1 matching over 8 bases. The CDR3 is 15 residues long. With V trimmed by 2 bases and J by 6 bases, 6 bases remained unmatched. Looked up from germline, CDR1 is MNHEY and CDR2 is SVGAGI.